What follows are 23 T cell receptor beta chains derived from one specimen sequenced in a study of long-term antiretroviral therapy in people with HIV. Running of the v3.0 immunoSEQ assay took place at survey level. Data came from immunoSEQ multiplex PCR; TCRdb stores just in-frame clones and leaves some out. The sample consists of 20,000 or so clones, over 80% of them appearing once. The material sequenced was unsorted PBMCs, taken 1.8 years before starting antiretroviral therapy. The receptors were gathered from a man aged 45-60 years with HIV.

The chain joins TRBV5-4 to TRBJ2-6; no clear D gene. Between the trimmed V and J ends, which lost 2 bases and 10 bases, there was a span of 16 bases. The CDR3 length is 15 residues. The germline CDR1 and CDR2 sequences are SGHNT and YYREEE (reference sequence). The CDR3 DNA reads TGTGCCAGCAGCTTATTTGGCCAGACTTTTAACGTCCTGACTTTC. As protein: CASSLFGQTFNVLTF.

This clone was seen more than once but under ten times. This chain connects TRBV5-1 to TRBJ1-2; TRBD1 aligns across 10 bases. J gave up 8 bases and V 2 bases, and 9 bases lay outside the gene matches. Germline-derived CDR1 and CDR2 are SGHRS and YFSETQ. This CDR3 is built from 15 residues. The CDR3 sequence is CASSFHRTGGGGYTF. In DNA form, the CDR3 reads TGCGCCAGCAGCTTCCACAGGACAGGGGGAGGCGGCTACACCTTC.

This clone was picked up a small number of times. V and J are TRBV9 and TRBJ1-2; TRBD1 agrees at 8 bases. The germline V gene encodes CDR1 SGDLS and CDR2 YYNGEE. V was pared by 4 bases and J by 4 bases, with 9 bases of the junction left unmatched. CDR3 size: 15 residues. CDR3 coding DNA: TGTGCCAGCAGCCCCTGGACAGGGCACATCTATGGCTACACCTTC. It translates to CASSPWTGHIYGYTF.

CDR3 region: CASSEWDAKETQYF. In DNA, the CDR3 is TGTGCCAGCAGTGAATGGGACGCAAAAGAGACCCAGTACTTC. The gene calls are TRBV2 and TRBJ2-5, with D perhaps assigned TRBD1 or TRBD2 (5 bases each). V lost 2 bases and J 3 bases, leaving 10 bases between the germline ends. The CDR3 is 14 residues long. Per the germline V gene, CDR1 is SNHLY and CDR2 is FYNNEI.

This clone appeared once. This chain connects TRBV5-4 to TRBJ2-3; either TRBD1 or TRBD2 may fit D (5 bases each). V was cut by 4 bases and J by 0 bases, with 9 bases left in between. The CDR3 is made up of 14 amino acids. Germline V CDR1 and CDR2: SGHNT, YYREEE (reference sequence). The CDR3 sequence: CASSRDQSTDTQYF. CDR3 in DNA: TGTGCCAGCAGCCGGGACCAGAGCACAGATACGCAGTATTTT.

The V call is TRBV9, the J call TRBJ2-1; the match to TRBD1 covers 8 bases. Germline CDR1 SGDLS, CDR2 YYNGEE. CDR3 size: 15 residues. The V gene end was trimmed by 0 bases and the J gene end by 8 bases; junction bases not matched to a gene: 7. CDR3 coding DNA: TGTGCCAGCAGCGTAGAAGGGACAGGTGGTTATGAGCAGTTCTTC. Its translation is CASSVEGTGGYEQFF.

The J gene is TRBJ1-1, the V gene TRBV29-1; D is unclear. With 3 bases removed from V and 6 bases from J, the gap between germline ends came to 11 bases. The CDR3 contains 12 residues. Germline values: CDR1 SQVTM, CDR2 ANQGSEA. The CDR3 coding sequence is TGCAGCGTTGATTTGGGCGTCCCTGAAGCTTTCTTT. This sequence encodes CSVDLGVPEAFF. The whole variable domain, filled in from reference TRBV29-1 and TRBJ1-1, reads SAVISQKPSRDICQRGTSLTIQCQVDSQVTMMFWYRQQPGQSLTLIATANQGSEATYESGFVIDKFPISRPNLTFSTLTVSNMSPEDSSIYLCSVDLGVPEAFFGQGTRLTVV.

The chain couples TRBV19 to TRBJ2-1, with 7 bases fitting TRBD2. Germline V gene lookup returns CDR1 LNHDA and CDR2 SQIVND (reference sequence). V shed 6 bases, J shed 3 bases, and the junction held 17 bases outside the gene matches. The CDR3 consists of 18 residues. The DNA for the CDR3 is TGTGCCAGTAGCAAAATATCCCCCGGACTAGTTCACTACAATGAGCAGTTCTTC. This gives the protein CASSKISPGLVHYNEQFF.

This clone has just one count. This sequence joins TRBV5-1 and TRBJ2-5, with 7 bases aligning to TRBD1. The ends lost 6 bases at V and 3 bases at J; junction bases unmatched: 11. CDR1 SGHRS and CDR2 YFSETQ come from the germline V gene. The CDR3 is 15 residues long. This CDR3 is CASNSAGTEKETQYF. As DNA, the CDR3 is TGCGCCAGCAACTCAGCCGGGACAGAAAAAGAGACCCAGTACTTC.

This chain connects TRBV28 to TRBJ1-5; D remains ambiguous. The V end lost 7 bases, the J end lost 5 bases, and 9 bases lay between the germline ends. Germline lookup yields CDR1 MDHEN and CDR2 SYDVKM. CDR3 length: 12 residues. The CDR3 sequence is CASTATYQPQHF. For the CDR3, the DNA is TGTGCCAGCACAGCTACGTATCAGCCCCAGCATTTT.

Here the CDR3 reads CASSTSVTDTQYF. The CDR3 nucleotides read TGTGCCAGCAGCACCTCTGTCACAGATACGCAGTATTTT. The V and J genes are TRBV5-6 and TRBJ2-3; D is unresolved. The CDR3 is 13 amino acids. Germline assignment: CDR1 SGHDT and CDR2 YYEEEE. V was clipped by 4 bases and J by 2 bases, with 8 bases between them.

This sequence joins TRBV5-6 and TRBJ2-2; 7 positions agree with TRBD1. The germline gives CDR1 SGHDT, CDR2 YYEEEE. The CDR3 loop spans 14 amino acids. Losses at the gene ends were 6 bases for V and 5 bases for J; bases not matched to a gene: 7. The CDR3 DNA follows: TGTGCCAGCACAAACAGGGGATGGACCGGGGAGCTGTTTTTT. It specifies CASTNRGWTGELFF.

V is TRBV14 and J is TRBJ2-5; D ambiguous. CDR3 length: 11 residues. Trimming pared 5 bases from V and 6 bases from J, leaving 7 bases between. The germline V gene has CDR1 SGHDN and CDR2 FVKESK. CDR3 residues: CASSALKTQYF. CDR3 in DNA: TGTGCCAGCAGCGCCTTAAAGACCCAGTACTTC.

The genes are TRBV7-3 and TRBJ2-3, with a weak D call TRBD1 (6 bases). The CDR3 totals 15 residues. Trimming removed 5 bases at V and 1 base at J, with 13 bases between. The V gene's germline CDR1 is SGHTA and CDR2 FQGTGA. The CDR3 is CASSPGAWGTDTQYF. CDR3 coding DNA: TGTGCCAGCAGCCCAGGGGCGTGGGGCACAGATACGCAGTATTTT.

This CDR3 reads CASSLAGTEETQYF. CDR3 sequence (DNA): TGCGCCAGCAGCTTGGCCGGGACAGAAGAGACCCAGTACTTC. The V call is TRBV5-1, the J call TRBJ2-5; 7 bases are a match to TRBD1. Germline V gives CDR1 SGHRS, CDR2 YFSETQ. CDR3 length equals 14 residues. Trimming removed 0 bases from V and 3 bases from J; junction bases left unmatched: 2. Combining the CDR3 with reference TRBV5-1 and TRBJ2-5 gives the whole variable domain KAGVTQTPRYLIKTRGQQVTLSCSPISGHRSVSWYQQTPGQGLQFLFEYFSETQRNKGNFPGRFSGRQFSNSRSEMNVSTLELGDSALYLCASSLAGTEETQYFGPGTRLLVL.

The gene calls are TRBV18 and TRBJ1-4; tentatively, D is TRBD1 (6 bases). The CDR3 runs 13 residues. Germline V gives CDR1 KGHSH, CDR2 LQKENI. V dropped 11 bases and J dropped 6 bases, with 16 bases sitting between them. CDR3 amino acids: CASWGGLDEKLFF. The CDR3 bases are TGTGCCTCCTGGGGGGGCTTGGATGAAAAACTGTTTTTT.

The CDR3 nucleotides read TGTGCCAGCACCTTGACCGGACAGGACTATGGCTACACCTTC. The encoded protein is CASTLTGQDYGYTF. The chain couples TRBV9 to TRBJ1-2; 7 bases are shared with TRBD1. This CDR3 comprises 14 residues. V shed 6 bases and J 3 bases; nucleotides not matched to a gene: 8. The germline gives CDR1 SGDLS, CDR2 YYNGEE.

This clone has a single count. The chain is built from TRBV7-2 and TRBJ2-3, with 9 bases identical to TRBD1. The germline V gene encodes CDR1 SGHTA and CDR2 FQGNSA. The CDR3 contains 16 residues. J was trimmed by 2 bases and V by 2 bases; bases with no gene match: 5. The CDR3 region is CASSLLDRGNTDTQYF. CDR3 coding DNA: TGTGCCAGCAGCTTACTGGACAGGGGCAACACAGATACGCAGTATTTT.

This chain links TRBV11-2 with TRBJ2-2; 8 bases agree with TRBD2. This CDR3 is 16 amino acids long. Germline lookup yields CDR1 SGHAT and CDR2 FQNNGV. V lost 0 bases and J lost 6; bases outside the gene matches: 6. In DNA, the CDR3 is TGTGCCAGCAGCTTAGATCGAGCGGGAGTTGCCGGGGAGCTGTTTTTT. Translation: CASSLDRAGVAGELFF.

This clone turned up a few times. J is TRBJ1-2 and V is TRBV28, with D uncertain. CDR1 and CDR2 (germline): MDHEN, SYDVKM. V lost 8 bases to trimming and J lost 6 bases, with 22 bases between them. The CDR3 has 15 amino acids. The CDR3 coding sequence is TGTGCCAGCCTTAATTCTTTGTGGGAGTCGAATGGCTACACCTTC. Translated, it gives CASLNSLWESNGYTF.

The chain links TRBV15 to TRBJ2-1, with TRBD1 identical over 8 bases. Germline V gene sequence: CDR1 LNHNV, CDR2 YYDKDF (reference sequence). The trim removed 2 bases at V and 6 bases at J, leaving 12 bases unmatched. The CDR3 loop spans 17 amino acids. CDR3 nucleotides: TGTGCCACCAGCAGAACCAAAACTTGGGACAGGTCCAATGAGCAGTTCTTC. It specifies CATSRTKTWDRSNEQFF.

This chain uses TRBV7-3 with TRBJ2-5; 8 nucleotides match TRBD2. Trimming took 0 bases from V and 2 from J; bases not matched to a gene: 17. Germline assignment: CDR1 SGHTA and CDR2 FQGTGA. The CDR3 has 20 residues. DNA for the CDR3: TGTGCCAGCAGCTTAACGGGGCGACTAGCGAGCCGGAAACCTCAAGAGACCCAGTACTTC. It specifies CASSLTGRLASRKPQETQYF.

V gene TRBV5-1 combines with J gene TRBJ1-2; no definite D call. V was cut by 0 bases and J by 8 bases, with 14 bases left in between. Per the germline V gene, CDR1 is SGHRS and CDR2 is YFSETQ. CDR3 length: 14 amino acids. CDR3 in DNA: TGCGCCAGCAGCTTGGCCAACGGGGTGTCGGGCTACACCTTC. As protein: CASSLANGVSGYTF.